Included here is one T cell receptor (beta chain) sequence, with context. The antigen remains unidentified. The data are from a study of OX40 agonist ivuxolimab in advanced cancers. Study as a whole: Ivuxolimab, an agonist antibody against OX40 (CD134), was given to patients. Patients were treated with intravenous ivuxolimab, dosed at 0.01 to 10 mg/kg and infused every 2 weeks. Patients achieving partial responses numbered three: one hepatocellular carcinoma case and two cutaneous melanoma cases.

This CDR3 is built from 13 residues. Germline V gene data show CDR1 as LNHDA and CDR2 as SQIVND (reference sequence). Trimming stripped 10 bases from V and 6 bases from J, with 13 bases between. Sequenced by immunoSEQ multiplex PCR; TCRdb stores in-frame clones only, minus some. The table shows tens of thousands of clones, with around 93% occurring only once. Study-level findings and limits: In general, CD8+ T cells held more expanded clones than CD4+ did, on average.

V and J are TRBV19 and TRBJ1-6, with a possible D match to TRBD1 (5 bases). The source of this sequence is an adult with an advanced solid tumor such as melanoma, head and neck, liver or kidney cancer. Here the sequenced sample was CD4+ or CD8+ T cells sorted from blood, taken in a trial of the OX40 agonist ivuxolimab. In DNA, the CDR3 is TGTGCCACCAGGGACGCCTCTAATTCACCCCTCCACTTT. It codes for CATRDASNSPLHF.